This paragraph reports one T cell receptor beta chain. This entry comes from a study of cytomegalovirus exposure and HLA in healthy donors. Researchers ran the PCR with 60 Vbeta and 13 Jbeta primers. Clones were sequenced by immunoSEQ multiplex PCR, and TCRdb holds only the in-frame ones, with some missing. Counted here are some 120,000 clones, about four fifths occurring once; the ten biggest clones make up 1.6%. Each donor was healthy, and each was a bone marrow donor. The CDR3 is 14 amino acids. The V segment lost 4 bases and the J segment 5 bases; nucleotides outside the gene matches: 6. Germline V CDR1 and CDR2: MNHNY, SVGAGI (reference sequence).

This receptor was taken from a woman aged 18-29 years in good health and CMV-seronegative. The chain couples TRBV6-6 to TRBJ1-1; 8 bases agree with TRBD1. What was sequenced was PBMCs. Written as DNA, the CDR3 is TGTGCCAGCAGTTCCAGGACAGGGTGGACTGAAGCTTTCTTT. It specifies CASSSRTGWTEAFF.